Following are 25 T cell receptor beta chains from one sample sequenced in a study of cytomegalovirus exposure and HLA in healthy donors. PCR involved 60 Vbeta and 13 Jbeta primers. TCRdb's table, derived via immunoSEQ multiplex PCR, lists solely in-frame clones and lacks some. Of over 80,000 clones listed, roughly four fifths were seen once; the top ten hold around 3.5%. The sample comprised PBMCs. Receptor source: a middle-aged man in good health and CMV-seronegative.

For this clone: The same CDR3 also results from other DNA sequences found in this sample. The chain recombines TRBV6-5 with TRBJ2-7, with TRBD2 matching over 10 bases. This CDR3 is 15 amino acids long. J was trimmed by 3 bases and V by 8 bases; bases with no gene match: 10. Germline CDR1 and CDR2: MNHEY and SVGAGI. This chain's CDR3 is CASRAGTSEIYEQYF. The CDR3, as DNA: TGTGCCAGCCGTGCCGGGACTAGCGAGATCTACGAGCAGTACTTC.

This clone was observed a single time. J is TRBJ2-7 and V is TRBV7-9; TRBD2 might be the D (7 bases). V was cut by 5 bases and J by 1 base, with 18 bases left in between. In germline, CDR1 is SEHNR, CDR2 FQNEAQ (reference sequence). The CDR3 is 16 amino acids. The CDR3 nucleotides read TGTGCCAGCAGCCTATTAGAGGGGGGGGGATCCTACGAGCAGTACTTC. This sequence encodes CASSLLEGGGSYEQYF.

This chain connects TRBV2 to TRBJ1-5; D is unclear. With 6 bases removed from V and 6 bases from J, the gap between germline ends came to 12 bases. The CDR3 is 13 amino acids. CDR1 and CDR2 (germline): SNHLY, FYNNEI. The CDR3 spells CASRPKMSQPQHF. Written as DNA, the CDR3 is TGTGCCAGCAGACCTAAGATGAGTCAGCCCCAGCATTTT. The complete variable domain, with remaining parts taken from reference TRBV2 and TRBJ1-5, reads EPEVTQTPSHQVTQMGQEVILRCVPISNHLYFYWYRQILGQKVEFLVSFYNNEISEKSEIFDDQFSVERPDGSNFTLKIRSTKLEDSAMYFCASRPKMSQPQHFGDGTRLSIL.

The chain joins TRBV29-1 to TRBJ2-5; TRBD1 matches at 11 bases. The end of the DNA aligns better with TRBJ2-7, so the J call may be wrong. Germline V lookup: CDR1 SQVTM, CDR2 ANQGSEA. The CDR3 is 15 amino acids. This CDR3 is CSAALGTGGSYEQYF. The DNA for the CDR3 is TGCAGCGCTGCACTTGGGACAGGGGGGTCCTACGAGCAGTACTTC.

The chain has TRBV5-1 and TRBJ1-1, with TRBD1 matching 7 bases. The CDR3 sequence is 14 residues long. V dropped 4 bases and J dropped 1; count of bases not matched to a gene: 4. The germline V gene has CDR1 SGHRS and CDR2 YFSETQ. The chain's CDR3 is CASSTRTGNTEAFF. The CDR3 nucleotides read TGCGCCAGCAGCACACGGACAGGGAACACTGAAGCTTTCTTT. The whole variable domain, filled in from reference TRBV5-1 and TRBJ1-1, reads KAGVTQTPRYLIKTRGQQVTLSCSPISGHRSVSWYQQTPGQGLQFLFEYFSETQRNKGNFPGRFSGRQFSNSRSEMNVSTLELGDSALYLCASSTRTGNTEAFFGQGTRLTVV.

Written as DNA, the CDR3 is TGCGCCAGCAGCGGGGGCAGCCAAGAGACCCAGTACTTC. Protein product: CASSGGSQETQYF. This sequence joins TRBV5-1 and TRBJ2-5, with D possibly being TRBD1 (6 bases). This CDR3 comprises 13 residues. Trimming pared 4 bases from V and 1 base from J, leaving 8 bases between. Looked up from germline, CDR1 is SGHRS and CDR2 is YFSETQ.

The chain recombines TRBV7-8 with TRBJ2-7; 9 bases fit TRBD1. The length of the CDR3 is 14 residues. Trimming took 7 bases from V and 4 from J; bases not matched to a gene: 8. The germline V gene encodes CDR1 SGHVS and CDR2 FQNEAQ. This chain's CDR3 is CASTHRDRVYEQYF. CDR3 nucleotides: TGTGCCAGCACCCACCGGGACAGGGTGTACGAGCAGTACTTC.

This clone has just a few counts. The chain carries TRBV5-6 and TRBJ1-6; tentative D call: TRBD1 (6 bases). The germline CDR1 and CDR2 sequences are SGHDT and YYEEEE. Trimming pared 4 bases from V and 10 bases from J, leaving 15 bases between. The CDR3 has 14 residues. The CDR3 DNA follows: TGTGCCAGCAGCCGTGGACAGAGGACCTCACCCCTCCACTTT. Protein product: CASSRGQRTSPLHF. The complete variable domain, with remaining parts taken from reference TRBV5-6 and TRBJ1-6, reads DAGVTQSPTHLIKTRGQQVTLRCSPKSGHDTVSWYQQALGQGPQFIFQYYEEEERQRGNFPDRFSGHQFPNYSSELNVNALLLGDSALYLCASSRGQRTSPLHFGNGTRLTVT.

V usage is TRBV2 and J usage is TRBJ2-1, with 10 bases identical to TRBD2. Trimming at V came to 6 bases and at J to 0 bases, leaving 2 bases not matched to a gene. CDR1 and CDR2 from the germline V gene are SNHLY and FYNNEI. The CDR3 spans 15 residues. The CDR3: CASRVAGGSYNEQFF. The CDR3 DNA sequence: TGTGCCAGCAGGGTAGCGGGGGGCTCCTACAATGAGCAGTTCTTC.

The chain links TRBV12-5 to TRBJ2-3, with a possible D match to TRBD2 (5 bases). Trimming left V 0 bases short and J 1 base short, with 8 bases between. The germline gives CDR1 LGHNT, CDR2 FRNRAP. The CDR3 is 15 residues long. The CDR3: CASGLVPGGTDTQYF. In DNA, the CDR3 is TGTGCTAGTGGTTTGGTCCCCGGGGGCACAGATACGCAGTATTTT.

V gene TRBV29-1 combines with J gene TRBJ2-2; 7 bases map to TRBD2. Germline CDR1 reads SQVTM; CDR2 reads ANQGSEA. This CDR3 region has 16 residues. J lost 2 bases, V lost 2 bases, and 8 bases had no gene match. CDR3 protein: CSVEKPGLPNTGELFF. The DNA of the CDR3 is TGCAGCGTTGAAAAACCGGGACTACCAAACACCGGGGAGCTGTTTTTT.

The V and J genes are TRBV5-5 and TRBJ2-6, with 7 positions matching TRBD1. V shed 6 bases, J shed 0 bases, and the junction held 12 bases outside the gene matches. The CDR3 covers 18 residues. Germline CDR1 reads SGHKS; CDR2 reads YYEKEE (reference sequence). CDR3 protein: CASTTTGTVNSGANVLTF. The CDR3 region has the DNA TGTGCCAGCACCACAACCGGGACAGTGAACTCTGGGGCCAACGTCCTGACTTTC. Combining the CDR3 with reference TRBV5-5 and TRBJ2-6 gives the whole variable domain DAGVTQSPTHLIKTRGQQVTLRCSPISGHKSVSWYQQVLGQGPQFIFQYYEKEERGRGNFPDRFSARQFPNYSSELNVNALLLGDSALYLCASTTTGTVNSGANVLTFGAGSRLTVL.

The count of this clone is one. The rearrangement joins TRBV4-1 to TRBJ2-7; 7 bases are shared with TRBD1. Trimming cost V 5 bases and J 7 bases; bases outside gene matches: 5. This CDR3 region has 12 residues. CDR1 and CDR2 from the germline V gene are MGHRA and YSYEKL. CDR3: CASSIVRGEQYF. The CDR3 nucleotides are TGCGCCAGCAGCATCGTCAGGGGGGAGCAGTACTTC.

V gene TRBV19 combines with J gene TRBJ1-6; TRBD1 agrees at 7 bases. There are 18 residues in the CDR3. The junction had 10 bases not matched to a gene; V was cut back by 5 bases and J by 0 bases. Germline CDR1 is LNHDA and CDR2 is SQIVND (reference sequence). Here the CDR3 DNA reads TGTGCCAGTAGTCGGGACAGTCTATCAAGCTCCTATAATTCACCCCTCCACTTT. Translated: CASSRDSLSSSYNSPLHF.

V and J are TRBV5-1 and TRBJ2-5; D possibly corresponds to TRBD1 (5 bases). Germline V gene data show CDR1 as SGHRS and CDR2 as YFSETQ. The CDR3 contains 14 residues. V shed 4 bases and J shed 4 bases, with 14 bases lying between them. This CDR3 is CASSHQGAGETQYF. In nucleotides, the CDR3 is TGCGCCAGCAGCCACCAAGGGGCCGGAGAGACCCAGTACTTC.

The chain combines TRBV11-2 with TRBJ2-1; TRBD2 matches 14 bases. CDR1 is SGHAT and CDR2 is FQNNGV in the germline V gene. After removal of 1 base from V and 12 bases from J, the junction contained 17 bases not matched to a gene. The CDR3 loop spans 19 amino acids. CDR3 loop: CASSLAGTSGGFMPGGQFF. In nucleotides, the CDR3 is TGTGCCAGCAGCTTAGCTGGGACTAGCGGGGGCTTTATGCCCGGTGGGCAGTTCTTC.

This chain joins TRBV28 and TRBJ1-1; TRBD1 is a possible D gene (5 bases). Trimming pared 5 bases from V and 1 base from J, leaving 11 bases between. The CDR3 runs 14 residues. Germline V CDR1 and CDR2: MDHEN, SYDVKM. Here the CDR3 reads CASSPPGGNTEAFF. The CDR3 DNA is TGTGCCAGCAGTCCTCCCGGGGGGAACACTGAAGCTTTCTTT.

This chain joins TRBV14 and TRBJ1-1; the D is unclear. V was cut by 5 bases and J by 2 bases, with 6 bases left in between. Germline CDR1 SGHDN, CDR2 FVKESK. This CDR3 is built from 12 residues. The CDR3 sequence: CASSSTNTEAFF. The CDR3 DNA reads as TGTGCCAGCAGCTCTACTAACACTGAAGCTTTCTTT.

Here the CDR3 reads CASSNLGLAGPISYEQYF. DNA for the CDR3: TGTGCCAGCAGCAACTTGGGACTAGCGGGGCCAATCTCCTACGAGCAGTACTTC. V gene TRBV4-2 combines with J gene TRBJ2-7; 13 bases are a match to TRBD2. Germline V gene sequence: CDR1 LGHNA, CDR2 YNFKEQ. The V segment lost 5 bases and the J segment 0 bases; nucleotides outside the gene matches: 10. The CDR3 covers 18 residues.

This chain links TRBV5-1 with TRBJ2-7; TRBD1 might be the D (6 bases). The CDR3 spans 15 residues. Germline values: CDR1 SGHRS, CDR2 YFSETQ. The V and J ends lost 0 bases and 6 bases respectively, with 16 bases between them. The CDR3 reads CASSLAAGASGEQYF. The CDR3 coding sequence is TGCGCCAGCAGCTTGGCGGCAGGGGCCTCCGGCGAGCAGTACTTC.

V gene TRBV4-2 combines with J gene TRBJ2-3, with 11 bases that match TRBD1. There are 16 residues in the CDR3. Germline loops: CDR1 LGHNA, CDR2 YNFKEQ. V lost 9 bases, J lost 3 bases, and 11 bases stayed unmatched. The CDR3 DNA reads TGTGCCAGTAGGTTCCGGGACAGGGGGGAAACAGATACGCAGTATTTT. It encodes CASRFRDRGETDTQYF.

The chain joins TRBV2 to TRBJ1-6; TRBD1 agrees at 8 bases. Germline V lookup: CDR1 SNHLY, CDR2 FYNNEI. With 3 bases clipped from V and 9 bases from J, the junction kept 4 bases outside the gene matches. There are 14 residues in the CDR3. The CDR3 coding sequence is TGTGCCAGCAGTGAGGGACAGGTTCCTTCACCCCTCCACTTT. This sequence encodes CASSEGQVPSPLHF. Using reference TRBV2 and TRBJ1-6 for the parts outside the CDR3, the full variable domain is EPEVTQTPSHQVTQMGQEVILRCVPISNHLYFYWYRQILGQKVEFLVSFYNNEISEKSEIFDDQFSVERPDGSNFTLKIRSTKLEDSAMYFCASSEGQVPSPLHFGNGTRLTVT.

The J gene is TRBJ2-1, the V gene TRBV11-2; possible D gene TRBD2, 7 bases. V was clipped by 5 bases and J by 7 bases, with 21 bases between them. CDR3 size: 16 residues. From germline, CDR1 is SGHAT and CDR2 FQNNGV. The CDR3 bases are TGTGCCAGCAGCCCTTTAGGGCGGGGGCCCCGGAATGAGCAGTTCTTC. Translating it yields CASSPLGRGPRNEQFF.

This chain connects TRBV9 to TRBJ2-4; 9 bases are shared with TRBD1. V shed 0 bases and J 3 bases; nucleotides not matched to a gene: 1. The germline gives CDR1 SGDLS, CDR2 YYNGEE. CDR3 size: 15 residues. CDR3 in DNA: TGTGCCAGCAGCGTAGGGGGACAGGGCAAAAACATTCAGTACTTC. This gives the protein CASSVGGQGKNIQYF.

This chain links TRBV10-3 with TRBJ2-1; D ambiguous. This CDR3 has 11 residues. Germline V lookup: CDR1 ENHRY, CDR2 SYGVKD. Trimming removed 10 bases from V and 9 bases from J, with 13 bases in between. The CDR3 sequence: CATTLSGEQFF. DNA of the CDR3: TGTGCCACCACTCTTTCGGGTGAGCAGTTCTTC.